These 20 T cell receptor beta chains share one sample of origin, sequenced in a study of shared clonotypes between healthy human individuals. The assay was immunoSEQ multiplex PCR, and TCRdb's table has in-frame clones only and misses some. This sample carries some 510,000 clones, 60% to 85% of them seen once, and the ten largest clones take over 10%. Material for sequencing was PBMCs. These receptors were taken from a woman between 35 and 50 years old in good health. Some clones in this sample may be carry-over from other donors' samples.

The CDR3 region has the DNA TGTGCCAGCCGGGCGGCAGTCTCACAAGAGACCCAGTACTTC. Translating it yields CASRAAVSQETQYF. This chain links TRBV7-8 with TRBJ2-5; no clear D. Trimming stripped 8 bases from V and 2 bases from J, with 15 bases between. This CDR3 has 14 amino acids. Per the germline V gene, CDR1 is SGHVS and CDR2 is FQNEAQ.

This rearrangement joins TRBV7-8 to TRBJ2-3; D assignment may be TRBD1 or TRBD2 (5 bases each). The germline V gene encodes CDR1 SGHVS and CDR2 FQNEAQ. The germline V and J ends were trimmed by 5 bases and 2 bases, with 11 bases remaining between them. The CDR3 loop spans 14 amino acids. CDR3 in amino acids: CASSVWGITDTQYF. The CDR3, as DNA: TGTGCCAGCAGCGTGTGGGGGATCACAGATACGCAGTATTTT.

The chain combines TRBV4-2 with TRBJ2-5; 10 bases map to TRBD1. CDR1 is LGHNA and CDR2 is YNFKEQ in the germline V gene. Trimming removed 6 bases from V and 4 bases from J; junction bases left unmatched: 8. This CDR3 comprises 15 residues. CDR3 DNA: TGTGCCAGCAGGGTCGACCGGGACAGGGGAGAGACCCAGTACTTC. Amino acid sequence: CASRVDRDRGETQYF.

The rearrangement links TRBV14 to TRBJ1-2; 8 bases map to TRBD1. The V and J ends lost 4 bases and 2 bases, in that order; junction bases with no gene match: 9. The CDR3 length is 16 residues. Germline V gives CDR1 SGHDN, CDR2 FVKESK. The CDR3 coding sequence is TGTGCCAGCAGCCGTCTCAGGGGGCTATTGAACTATGGCTACACCTTC. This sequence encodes CASSRLRGLLNYGYTF.

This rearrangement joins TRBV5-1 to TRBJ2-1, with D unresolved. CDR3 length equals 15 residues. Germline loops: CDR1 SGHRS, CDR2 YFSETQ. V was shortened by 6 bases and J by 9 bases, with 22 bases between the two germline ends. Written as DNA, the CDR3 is TGCGCCAGCACCCCTGGTGTGGTAGAGATCGGTGAGCAGTTCTTC. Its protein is CASTPGVVEIGEQFF.

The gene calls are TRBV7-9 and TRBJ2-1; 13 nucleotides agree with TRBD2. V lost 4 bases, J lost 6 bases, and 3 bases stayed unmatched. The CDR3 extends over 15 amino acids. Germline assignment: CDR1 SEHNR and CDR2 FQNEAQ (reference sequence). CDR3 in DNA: TGTGCCAGCAGCTCCGGGACTAGCGGGGTCAATGAGCAGTTCTTC. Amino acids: CASSSGTSGVNEQFF.

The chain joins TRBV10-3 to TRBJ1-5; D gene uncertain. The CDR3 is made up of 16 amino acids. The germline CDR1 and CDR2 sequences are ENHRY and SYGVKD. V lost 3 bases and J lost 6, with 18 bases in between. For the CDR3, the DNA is TGTGCCATCAGTGATTCGGCAGGTGAAAGGAGTCAGCCCCAGCATTTT. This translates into CAISDSAGERSQPQHF.

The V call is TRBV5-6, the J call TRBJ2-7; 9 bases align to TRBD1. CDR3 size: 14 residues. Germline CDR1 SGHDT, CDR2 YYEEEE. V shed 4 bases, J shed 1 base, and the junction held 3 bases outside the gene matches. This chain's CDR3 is CASSRQGDSYEQYF. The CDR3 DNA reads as TGTGCCAGCAGCCGACAGGGGGATTCCTACGAGCAGTACTTC.

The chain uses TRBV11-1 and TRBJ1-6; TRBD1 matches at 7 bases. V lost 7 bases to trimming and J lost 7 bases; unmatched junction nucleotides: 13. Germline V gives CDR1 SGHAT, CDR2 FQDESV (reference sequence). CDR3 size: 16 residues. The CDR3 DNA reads TGTGCCAGCACCGTAACCGGGACAGCAGGAAATTCACCCCTCCACTTT. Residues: CASTVTGTAGNSPLHF. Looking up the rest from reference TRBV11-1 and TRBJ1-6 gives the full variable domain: EAEVAQSPRYKITEKSQAVAFWCDPISGHATLYWYRQILGQGPELLVQFQDESVVDDSQLPKDRFSAERLKGVDSTLKIQPAELGDSAMYLCASTVTGTAGNSPLHFGNGTRLTVT.

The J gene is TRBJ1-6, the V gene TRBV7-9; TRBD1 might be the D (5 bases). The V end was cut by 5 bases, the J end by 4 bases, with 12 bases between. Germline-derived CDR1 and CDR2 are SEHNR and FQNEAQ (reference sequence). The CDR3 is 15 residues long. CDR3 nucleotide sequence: TGTGCCAGCAGCCCAACAGGTGGATATAATTCACCCCTCCACTTT. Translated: CASSPTGGYNSPLHF. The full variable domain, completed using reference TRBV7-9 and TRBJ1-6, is DTGVSQNPRHKITKRGQNVTFRCDPISEHNRLYWYRQTLGQGPEFLTYFQNEAQLEKSRLLSDRFSAERPKGSFSTLEIQRTEQGDSAMYLCASSPTGGYNSPLHFGNGTRLTVT.

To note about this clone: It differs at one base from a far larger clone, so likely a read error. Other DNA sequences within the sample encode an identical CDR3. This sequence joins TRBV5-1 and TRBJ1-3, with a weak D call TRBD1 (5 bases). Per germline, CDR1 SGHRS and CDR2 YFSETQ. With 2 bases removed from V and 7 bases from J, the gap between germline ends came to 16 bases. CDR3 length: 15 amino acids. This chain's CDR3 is CASSLALGQSNTIYF. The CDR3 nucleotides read TGCGCCAGCAGCTTAGCGTTGGGGCAGTCCAACACCATATATTTT.

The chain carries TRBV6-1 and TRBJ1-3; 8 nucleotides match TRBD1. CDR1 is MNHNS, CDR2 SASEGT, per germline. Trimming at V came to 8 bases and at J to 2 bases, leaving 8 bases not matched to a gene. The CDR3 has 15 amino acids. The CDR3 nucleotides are TGTGCCAGCCTCCTGGGACAGGCCGCTGGAAACACCATATATTTT. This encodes CASLLGQAAGNTIYF.

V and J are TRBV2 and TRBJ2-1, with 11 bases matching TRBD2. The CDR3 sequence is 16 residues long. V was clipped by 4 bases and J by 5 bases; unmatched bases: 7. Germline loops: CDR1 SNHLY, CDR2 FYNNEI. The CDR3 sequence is CASSASTSGTNNEQFF. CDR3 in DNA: TGTGCCAGCAGTGCATCGACTAGCGGGACTAACAATGAGCAGTTCTTC.

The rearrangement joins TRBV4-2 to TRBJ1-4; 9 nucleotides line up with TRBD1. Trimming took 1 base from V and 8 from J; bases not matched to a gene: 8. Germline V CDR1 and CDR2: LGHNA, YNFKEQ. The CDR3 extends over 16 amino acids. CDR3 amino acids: CASSQVVDRGGEKLFF. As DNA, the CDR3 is TGTGCCAGCAGCCAAGTTGTGGACAGGGGAGGAGAAAAACTGTTTTTT.

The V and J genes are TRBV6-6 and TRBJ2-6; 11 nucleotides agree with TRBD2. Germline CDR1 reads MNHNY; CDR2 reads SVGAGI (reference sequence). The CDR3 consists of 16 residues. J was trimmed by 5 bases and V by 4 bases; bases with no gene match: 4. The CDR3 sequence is CASSLAGGPRANVLTF. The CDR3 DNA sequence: TGTGCCAGCAGTTTAGCGGGAGGGCCAAGGGCCAACGTCCTGACTTTC.

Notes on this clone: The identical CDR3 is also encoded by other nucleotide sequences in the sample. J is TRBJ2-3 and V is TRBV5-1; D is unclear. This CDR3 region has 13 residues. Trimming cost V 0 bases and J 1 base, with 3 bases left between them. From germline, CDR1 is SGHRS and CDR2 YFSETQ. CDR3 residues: CASSLDRTDTQYF. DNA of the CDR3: TGCGCCAGCAGCTTGGACCGCACAGATACGCAGTATTTT.

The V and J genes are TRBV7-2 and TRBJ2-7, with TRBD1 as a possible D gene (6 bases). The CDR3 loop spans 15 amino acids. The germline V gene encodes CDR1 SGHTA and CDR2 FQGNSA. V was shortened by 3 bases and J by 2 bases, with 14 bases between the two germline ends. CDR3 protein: CASSFVQGLTYEQYF. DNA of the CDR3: TGTGCCAGCAGCTTTGTACAGGGCCTTACCTACGAGCAGTACTTC.

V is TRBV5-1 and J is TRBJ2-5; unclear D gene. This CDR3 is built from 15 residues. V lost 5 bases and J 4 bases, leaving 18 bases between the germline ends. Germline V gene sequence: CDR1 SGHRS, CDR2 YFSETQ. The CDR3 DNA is TGCGCCAGCAGTTATACTACTTCCTCTCCAGAGACCCAGTACTTC. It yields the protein CASSYTTSSPETQYF.

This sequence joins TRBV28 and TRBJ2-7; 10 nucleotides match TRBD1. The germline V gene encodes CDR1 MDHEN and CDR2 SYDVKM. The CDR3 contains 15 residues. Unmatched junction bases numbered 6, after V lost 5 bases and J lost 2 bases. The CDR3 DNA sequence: TGTGCCAGCAGTGTTGAGGGGACAGGGGCCTACGAGCAGTACTTC. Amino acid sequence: CASSVEGTGAYEQYF.

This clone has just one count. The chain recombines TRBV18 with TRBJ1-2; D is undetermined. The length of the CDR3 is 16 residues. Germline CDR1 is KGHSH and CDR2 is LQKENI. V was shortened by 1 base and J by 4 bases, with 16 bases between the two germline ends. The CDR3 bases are TGTGCCAGCTCACCACGGGCCAGTCCTACGATCTATGGCTACACCTTC. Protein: CASSPRASPTIYGYTF.